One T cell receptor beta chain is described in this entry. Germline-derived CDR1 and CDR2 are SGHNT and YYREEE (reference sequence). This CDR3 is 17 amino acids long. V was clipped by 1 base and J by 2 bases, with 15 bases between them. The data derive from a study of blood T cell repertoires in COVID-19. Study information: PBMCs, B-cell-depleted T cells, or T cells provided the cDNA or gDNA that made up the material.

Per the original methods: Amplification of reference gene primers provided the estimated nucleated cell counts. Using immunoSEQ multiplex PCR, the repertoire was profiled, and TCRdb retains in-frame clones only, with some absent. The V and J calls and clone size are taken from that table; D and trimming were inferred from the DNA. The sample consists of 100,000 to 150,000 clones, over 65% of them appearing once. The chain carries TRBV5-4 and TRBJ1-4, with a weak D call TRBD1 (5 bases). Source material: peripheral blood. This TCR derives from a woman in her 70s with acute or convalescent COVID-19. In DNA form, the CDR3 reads TGTGCCAGCAGCTTGATCCAGGGAGGGTCCACTAATGAAAAACTGTTTTTT. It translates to CASSLIQGGSTNEKLFF.